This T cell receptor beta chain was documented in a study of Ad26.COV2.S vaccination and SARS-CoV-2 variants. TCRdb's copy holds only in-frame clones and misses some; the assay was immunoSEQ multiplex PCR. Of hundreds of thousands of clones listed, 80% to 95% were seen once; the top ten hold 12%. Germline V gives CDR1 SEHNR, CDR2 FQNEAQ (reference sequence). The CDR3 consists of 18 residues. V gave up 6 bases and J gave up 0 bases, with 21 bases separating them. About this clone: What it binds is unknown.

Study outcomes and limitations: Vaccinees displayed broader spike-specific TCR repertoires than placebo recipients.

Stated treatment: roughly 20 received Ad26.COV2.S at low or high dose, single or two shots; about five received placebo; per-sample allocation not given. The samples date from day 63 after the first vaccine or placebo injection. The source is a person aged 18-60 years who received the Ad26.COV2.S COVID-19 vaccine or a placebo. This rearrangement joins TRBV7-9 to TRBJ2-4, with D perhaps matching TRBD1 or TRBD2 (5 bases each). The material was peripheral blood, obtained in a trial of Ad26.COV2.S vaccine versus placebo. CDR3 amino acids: CASSSGTKEVLAKNIQYF. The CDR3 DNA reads TGTGCCAGCAGTTCCGGGACGAAGGAGGTCCTAGCCAAAAACATTCAGTACTTC.